This T cell receptor (beta chain) was profiled in a study of shared clonotypes between healthy human individuals. The assay was carried out at the deep level. Genomic DNA from each subset was divided evenly over several immunoSEQ plates. Approximately 28,000 T cell genomes (roughly 300 ng DNA) went into each PBMC replicate. In the source study's methods: In the immunoSEQ data, sequences were junction-only and lacked quality scores, so filtering differed. Data came from immunoSEQ multiplex PCR; TCRdb stores just in-frame clones and leaves some out. V, J and clone size are those of that table, while D and trimming were read from the DNA. This sample has some 510,000 clones; 70% to 80% occur once, and the top ten carry approximately 12%. The CDR3 totals 13 residues. Germline loops: CDR1 SGHTA, CDR2 FQGNSA. Trimming shortened V by 6 bases and J by 0 bases, and 7 bases separated the two germline ends.

What was sequenced was PBMCs. This receptor was obtained from a middle-aged woman in good health. Some clones in this sample may be carry-over from other donors' samples. V usage is TRBV7-2 and J usage is TRBJ2-3; the D is unclear. CDR3 in amino acids: CASSLSSTDTQYF. DNA for the CDR3: TGTGCCAGCAGTCTCTCGAGCACAGATACGCAGTATTTT.